These T cell receptor beta chains were read from a single sample in a study of T cell responses to AZD1222 COVID-19 vaccine. Measured with immunoSEQ multiplex PCR; TCRdb has only the in-frame clones, and not every one. Of about 120,000 clones listed, about 90% were seen once; the top ten hold 7.5%. The sequencing used peripheral blood, collected on day 0 of AZD1222 vaccination. The receptors shown here come from an adult in good health. Both conserved end residues are part of each CDR3. The D gene is left open where the match is weak. Only some rows state a clone size, as once, few, many or a class for expanded clones.

D gene	J gene	clone size	V gene	CDR3 protein	CDR3 DNA
.	TRBJ2-5	few	TRBV28	CASSLSSFSETQYF	TGTGCCAGCAGTTTAAGTAGCTTCTCGGAGACCCAGTACTTC
TRBD1	TRBJ2-1	few	TRBV25-1	CASSERGRGLYNEQFF	TGTGCCAGCAGTGAACGGGGCAGGGGGCTTTACAATGAGCAGTTCTTC
.	TRBJ2-7	.	TRBV19	CASSIDAGRVYEQYF	TGTGCCAGTAGTATAGATGCGGGGAGAGTCTACGAGCAGTACTTC
.	TRBJ2-7	.	TRBV3-1/TRBV3-2	CASSHVGDRQYF	TGTGCCAGCAGCCACGTGGGGGATCGGCAGTACTTC
.	TRBJ1-2	.	TRBV18	CASSLGRDYGYTF	TGTGCCAGCTCCCTGGGCAGGGACTATGGCTACACCTTC
.	TRBJ2-1	once	TRBV5-1	CASSLTSWRGDEQFF	TGCGCCAGCAGCTTGACTAGCTGGAGGGGCGATGAGCAGTTCTTC
TRBD2	TRBJ2-7	.	TRBV27	CASSGASGTYEQYF	TGTGCCAGCAGTGGAGCTAGCGGGACTTACGAGCAGTACTTC
TRBD1	TRBJ2-2	.	TRBV5-1	CASSLVTGAGELFF	TGCGCCAGCAGCTTGGTCACAGGGGCCGGGGAGCTGTTTTTT
.	TRBJ1-2	few	TRBV6-5	CASSQGRAYGYTF	TGTGCCAGCAGCCAAGGGCGGGCCTATGGCTACACCTTC
.	TRBJ2-7	.	TRBV11-2	CASSLDSNTYEQYF	TGTGCCAGCAGCTTAGATTCGAACACCTACGAGCAGTACTTC
.	TRBJ1-1	.	TRBV29-1	CSVEVTDTEAFF	TGCAGCGTTGAAGTTACGGACACTGAAGCTTTCTTT
.	TRBJ1-2	.	TRBV27	CASSPWDGNYGYTF	TGTGCCAGCAGTCCATGGGACGGTAACTATGGCTACACCTTC
TRBD2	TRBJ2-1	.	TRBV19	CASSIDLSSGTYNEQFF	TGTGCCAGTAGTATAGATCTATCCAGCGGGACCTACAATGAGCAGTTCTTC
.	TRBJ1-2	.	TRBV12-3/TRBV12-4	CASSLRRGGGYTF	TGTGCCAGCAGCTTAAGGCGGGGTGGTGGCTACACCTTC
.	TRBJ1-6	few	TRBV25-1	CASRPLRDESSPLHF	TGTGCCAGCCGCCCTCTCCGGGACGAGAGCTCACCCCTCCACTTT
TRBD1	TRBJ1-2	.	TRBV6-1	CASSDQGAGGYGYTF	TGTGCCAGCAGTGACCAGGGGGCGGGTGGGTATGGCTACACCTTC
.	TRBJ1-2	.	TRBV19	CASSPQGVGGYTF	TGTGCCAGTAGTCCACAGGGTGTAGGTGGCTACACCTTC
.	TRBJ1-5	.	TRBV10-1	CATIPGDQPQHF	TGCGCCACTATCCCCGGAGATCAGCCCCAGCATTTT
.	TRBJ1-1	.	TRBV9	CASSAEQAEATEAFF	TGTGCCAGCAGCGCAGAACAGGCGGAGGCAACTGAAGCTTTCTTT
TRBD1	TRBJ1-3	.	TRBV7-6	CASSFGQGAGNTIYF	TGTGCCAGCAGCTTTGGGCAGGGGGCGGGAAACACCATATATTTT
.	TRBJ2-5	.	TRBV6-5	CASARLGVGETQYF	TGTGCCAGCGCAAGACTAGGGGTGGGAGAGACCCAGTACTTC
.	TRBJ1-5	.	TRBV28	CASSLNGQPQHF	TGTGCCAGCAGTTTAAACGGACAGCCCCAGCATTTT
TRBD2	TRBJ2-1	.	TRBV11-2	CASSSKIRLAGGEGEQFF	TGTGCCAGCAGCTCAAAAATCCGACTAGCGGGGGGAGAAGGTGAGCAGTTCTTC
.	TRBJ1-5	.	TRBV19	CASAGTDNQPQHF	TGTGCCAGTGCCGGGACGGATAATCAGCCCCAGCATTTT
.	TRBJ2-3	.	TRBV19	CASSIVQGNTQYF	TGTGCCAGTAGTATAGTCCAAGGAAATACGCAGTATTTT
.	TRBJ1-2	.	TRBV15	CATSRDRNYGYTF	TGTGCCACCAGCAGGGACCGGAACTATGGCTACACCTTC
.	TRBJ2-3	.	TRBV6-5	CASSPQRDTQYF	TGTGCCAGCAGTCCCCAAAGGGATACGCAGTATTTT
.	TRBJ1-5	few	TRBV19	CASNLRLSSNQPQHF	TGTGCCAGTAACCTACGGTTGTCGAGCAATCAGCCCCAGCATTTT
.	TRBJ1-4	.	TRBV19	CASSSRSSEKLFF	TGTGCCAGTAGCTCCCGGTCATCGGAAAAACTGTTTTTT
.	TRBJ1-1	.	TRBV19	CASSIGQDGSTEAFF	TGTGCCAGTAGTATAGGACAGGACGGCAGCACTGAAGCTTTCTTT
TRBD1	TRBJ2-4	.	TRBV28	CASSLTGQGPIQYF	TGTGCCAGCAGTCTTACGGGACAGGGTCCCATTCAGTACTTC